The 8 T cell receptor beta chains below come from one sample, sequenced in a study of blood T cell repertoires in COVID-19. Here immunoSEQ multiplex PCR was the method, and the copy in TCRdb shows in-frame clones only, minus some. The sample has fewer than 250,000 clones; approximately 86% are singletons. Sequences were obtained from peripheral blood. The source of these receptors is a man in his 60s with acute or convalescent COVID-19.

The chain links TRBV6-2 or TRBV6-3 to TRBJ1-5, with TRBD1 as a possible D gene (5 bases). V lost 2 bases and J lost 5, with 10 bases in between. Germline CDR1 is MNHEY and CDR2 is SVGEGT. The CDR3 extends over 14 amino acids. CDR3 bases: TGTGCCAGCAGTTACCTCCAGGGCCATCAGCCCCAGCATTTT. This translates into CASSYLQGHQPQHF.

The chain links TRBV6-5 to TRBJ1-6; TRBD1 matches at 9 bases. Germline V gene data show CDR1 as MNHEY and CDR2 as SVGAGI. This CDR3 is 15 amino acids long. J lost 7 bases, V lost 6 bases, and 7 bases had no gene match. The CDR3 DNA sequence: TGTGCCAGCAGAGGACAGGGGACTACAAATTCACCCCTCCACTTT. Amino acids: CASRGQGTTNSPLHF.

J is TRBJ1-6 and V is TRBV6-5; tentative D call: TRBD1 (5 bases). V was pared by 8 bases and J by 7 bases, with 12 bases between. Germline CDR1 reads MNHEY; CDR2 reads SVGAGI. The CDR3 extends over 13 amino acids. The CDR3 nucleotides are TGTGCCAGCTTAGAGGCAGGGAATTCACCCCTCCACTTT. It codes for CASLEAGNSPLHF.

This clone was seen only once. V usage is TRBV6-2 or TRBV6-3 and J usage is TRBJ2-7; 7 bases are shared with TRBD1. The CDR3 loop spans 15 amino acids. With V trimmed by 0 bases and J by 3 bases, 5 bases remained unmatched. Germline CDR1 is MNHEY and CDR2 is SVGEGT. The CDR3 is CASSYSGQLIYEQYF. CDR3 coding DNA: TGTGCCAGCAGTTACTCGGGACAGCTTATCTACGAGCAGTACTTC.

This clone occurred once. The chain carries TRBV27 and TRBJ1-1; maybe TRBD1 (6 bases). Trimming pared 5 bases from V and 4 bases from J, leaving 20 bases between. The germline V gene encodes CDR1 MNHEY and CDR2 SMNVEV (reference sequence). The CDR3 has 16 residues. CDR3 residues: CASSPGGRGIFTEAFF. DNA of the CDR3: TGTGCCAGCAGTCCCGGAGGGAGGGGGATCTTCACTGAAGCTTTCTTT.

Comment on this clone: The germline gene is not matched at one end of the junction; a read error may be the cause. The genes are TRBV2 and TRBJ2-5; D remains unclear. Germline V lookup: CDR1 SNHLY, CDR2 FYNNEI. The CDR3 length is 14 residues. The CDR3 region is CASREEPNGETQYF. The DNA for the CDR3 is TGTGCCAGCAGGGAAGAACCAAACGGGGAGACCCAGTACTTC.

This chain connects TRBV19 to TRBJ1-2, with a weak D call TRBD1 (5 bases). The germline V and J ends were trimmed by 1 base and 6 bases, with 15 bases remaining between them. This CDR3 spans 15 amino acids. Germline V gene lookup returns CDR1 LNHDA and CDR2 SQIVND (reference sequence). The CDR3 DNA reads TGTGCCAGTAGTATAGTGAACCCAGGGCGGAATGGCTACACCTTC. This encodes CASSIVNPGRNGYTF.

CDR3 sequence: CATSKSGGGAVSNEQFF. CDR3 nucleotide sequence: TGTGCCACCAGCAAGTCGGGCGGGGGGGCCGTTAGCAATGAGCAGTTCTTC. The chain employs TRBV15 and TRBJ2-1; TRBD2 matches at 9 bases. The CDR3 length is 17 residues. J was trimmed by 6 bases and V by 4 bases; bases with no gene match: 13. CDR1 and CDR2 from the germline V gene are LNHNV and YYDKDF (reference sequence).